This record looks at one T cell receptor (beta chain) sequence and its context. The target antigen is unknown. CDR3 length equals 15 residues. The germline V gene encodes CDR1 SGHTA and CDR2 FQGNSA. The V segment lost 5 bases and the J segment 7 bases; nucleotides outside the gene matches: 13. The entry originates in a study of post-analysis software for immune sequencing data. Overall study results and limits: Significantly lower normalized Chao1 diversity was found in patients with multiple sclerosis relative to controls. Higher frequency in patients than in controls was seen for 5 or 6 TRBV segments, with TRBV5-6, TRBV5-1 and TRBV20-1 among them. Strong co-clustering by F measure linked samples that shared a preparation batch.

Carried by the TCR beta cDNA libraries were unique molecular identifiers. TCRdb redid the calling of the PCR reads with MiXCR, one entry per CDR3 protein. The sample consists of more than 450,000 distinct CDR3 sequences, around a third of them appearing once. This TCR came from a girl aged 2-17 years with multiple sclerosis. V gene TRBV7-2 combines with J gene TRBJ2-7, with TRBD1 matching 8 bases. Specimen: blood. In DNA form, the CDR3 reads TGTGCCAGCAGCCTAGGAGGCACAGGGGGAGAGGAGCAGTACTTC. Translation: CASSLGGTGGEEQYF. The full variable domain, its missing parts supplied by reference TRBV7-2 and TRBJ2-7, is GAGVSQSPSNKVTEKGKDVELRCDPISGHTALYWYRQSLGQGLEFLIYFQGNSAPDKSGLPSDRFSAERTGGSVSTLTIQRTQQEDSAVYLCASSLGGTGGEEQYFGPGTRLTVT.